The T cell receptor beta chain described here comes from a study of blood T cells in healthy people across ages. The overall study: With template switching, about one barcoded beta molecule was captured per two T cells.

Germline CDR1 is MDHEN and CDR2 is SYDVKM. CDR3 length: 14 residues. This clonotype was counted many times. Its antigen is unidentified. A junction boundary mismatches the germline segment, possibly from a read error. It was with a sample-barcoded 5' primer and a J-beta primer mix that a second PCR of roughly 7 to 12 cycles was run. Every single cDNA molecule received a tag from a template-switch adaptor with 12 random nucleotides. TCRdb recomputed calls from the 5' RACE reads with MiXCR, one row per CDR3 protein. The sample has 950,000 to 1,200,000 distinct CDR3 sequences; approximately 38% are singletons. Study findings and constraints: Naive T cell percentage showed a strong correlation with TCR beta diversity.

Donation came from healthy Caucasian individuals in Russia who were aged about 6 to 95. The material sequenced was blood. The chain carries TRBV28 and TRBJ1-2; 7 bases line up with TRBD1. This receptor was taken from a man aged 18 to 30 in good health. The CDR3 sequence is CASSRTGTNYGYTF. For the CDR3, the DNA is TGCGCCAGCAGCCGGACAGGAACTAACTATGGCTACACCTTC.